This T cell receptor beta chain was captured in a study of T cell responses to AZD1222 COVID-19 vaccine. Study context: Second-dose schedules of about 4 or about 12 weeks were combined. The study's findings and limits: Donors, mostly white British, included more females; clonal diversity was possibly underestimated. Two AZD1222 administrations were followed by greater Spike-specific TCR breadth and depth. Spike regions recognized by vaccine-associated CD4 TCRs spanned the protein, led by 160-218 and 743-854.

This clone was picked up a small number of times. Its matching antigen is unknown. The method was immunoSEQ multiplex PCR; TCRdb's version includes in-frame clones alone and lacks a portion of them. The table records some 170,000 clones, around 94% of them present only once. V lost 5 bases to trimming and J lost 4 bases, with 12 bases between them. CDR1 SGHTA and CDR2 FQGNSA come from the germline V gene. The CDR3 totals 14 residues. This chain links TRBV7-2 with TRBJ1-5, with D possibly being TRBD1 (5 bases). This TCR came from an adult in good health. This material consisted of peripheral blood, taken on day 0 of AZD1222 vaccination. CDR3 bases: TGTGCCAGCAGCACCCGACAGACAAATCAGCCCCAGCATTTT. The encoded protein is CASSTRQTNQPQHF.